This T cell receptor (beta chain) was recovered during a study of shared clonotypes between healthy human individuals. Study-level points and caveats: Represented diversity, genetic and exposure-history alike, was limited by few donors. Estimated richness was generally greater in naive than memory subsets. Of the naive CD4 clonotypes, around 4.8% were shared across a handful of donors. The four-donor shared clonotypes exceeded non-shared clonotypes in generation probability, with non-shared ones scoring lower.

Generated by immunoSEQ multiplex PCR, the TCRdb table keeps only in-frame clones and is missing some. The sample holds a few million clones, just over 90% seen once. The CDR3 extends over 16 amino acids. Germline trimming cut 4 bases from V and 8 bases from J; bases unmatched to any gene: 15. Per germline, CDR1 SGDLS and CDR2 YYNGEE. Naive CD8 cells were CD45RO-negative, positively selected for CCR7, excluding terminally differentiated effector memory CD45RA+ cells. Note on this clone: No antigen is known for it.

The source is a man younger than 35 in good health. Some clones in this sample may be carry-over from other donors' samples. The material sequenced was naive CD8+ T cells from PBMCs. This chain joins TRBV9 and TRBJ2-1, with TRBD2 identical over 7 bases. The CDR3 loop reads CASSSSLAGAMDEQFF. DNA of the CDR3: TGTGCCAGCAGCTCCAGCTTGGCGGGAGCTATGGATGAGCAGTTCTTC.